A single T cell receptor (beta chain) is shown here with its context. The antigen remains undetermined. RNA transcripts yielded amplified TCR beta CDR3 regions. Using the HTBI primer set, a first-round RT-PCR was run on the TCR CDR3. TCRdb ran MiXCR on the multiplex PCR reads and lists one entry per CDR3 protein. The sample lists about 660,000 distinct CDR3 sequences, over 40% occurring once. The data originate from a study of T cells in Graves' hyperthyroidism and ophthalmopathy. Study-level points and caveats: Median prediction lead before ophthalmopathy onset was 6.5 months with the model. Researchers found most expanded thyroid clonotypes above 0.001 in blood as well.

The diagnoses drew upon clinical symptoms, serum thyroxine and TRAb, thyroid ultrasound and orbital computed tomography. Source material: peripheral blood or thyroid tissue (not recorded which). This receptor was taken from an adult man with Graves' disease, either hyperthyroidism or ophthalmopathy (not recorded which).

Here the CDR3 reads CASSHADRGGFNQPQHF. The CDR3 DNA is TGCGCCAGCAGCCACGCCGACAGGGGAGGCTTCAATCAGCCCCAGCATTTT. The rearrangement links TRBV4-1 to TRBJ1-5; 8 bases match TRBD1. Losses at the gene ends were 3 bases for V and 3 bases for J; bases not matched to a gene: 10. Germline values: CDR1 MGHRA, CDR2 YSYEKL. This CDR3 has 17 residues.